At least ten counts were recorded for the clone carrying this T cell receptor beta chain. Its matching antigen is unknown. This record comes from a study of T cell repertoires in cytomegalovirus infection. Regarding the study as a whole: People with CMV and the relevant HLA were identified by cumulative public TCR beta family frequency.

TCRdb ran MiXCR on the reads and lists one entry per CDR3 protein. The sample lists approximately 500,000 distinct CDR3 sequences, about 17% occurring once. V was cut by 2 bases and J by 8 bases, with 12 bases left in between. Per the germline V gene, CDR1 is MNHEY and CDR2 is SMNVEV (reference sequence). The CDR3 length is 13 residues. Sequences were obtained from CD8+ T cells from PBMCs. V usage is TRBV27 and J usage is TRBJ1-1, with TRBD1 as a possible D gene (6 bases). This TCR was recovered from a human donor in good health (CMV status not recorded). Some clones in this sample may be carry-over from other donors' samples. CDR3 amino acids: CASSLRQGREAFF. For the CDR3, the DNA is TGTGCCAGCAGTTTAAGGCAGGGGCGGGAAGCTTTCTTT.